This section outlines one T cell receptor (beta chain) sequence together with its context. Its target is not known. Produced via immunoSEQ multiplex PCR; TCRdb's table is partial and in-frame only. The data contain fewer than 120,000 clones, over 85% of them singletons. The data originate from a study of T cell responses to AZD1222 COVID-19 vaccine. Findings and limits, study-wide: When two AZD1222 doses had been given, Spike-specific TCR breadth and depth rose.

Germline values: CDR1 DFQATT, CDR2 SNEGSKA (reference sequence). There are 11 residues in the CDR3. The V and J ends lost 3 bases and 7 bases respectively, with 9 bases between them. The V gene is TRBV20-1, the J gene TRBJ1-1; no definite D call. The input for sequencing was peripheral blood, taken 28 days after the second AZD1222 dose. This TCR was recovered from an adult who received the AZD1222 COVID-19 vaccine. CDR3 sequence reads: CSASGTLEAFF. The CDR3 nucleotides are TGCAGTGCTAGTGGCACCCTTGAAGCTTTCTTT.